This entry lists 24 T cell receptor beta chains sequenced from one sample in a study of blood T cell repertoires in COVID-19. The data were produced by immunoSEQ multiplex PCR, yet TCRdb's version contains in-frame clones alone and is incomplete. The sample shows more than 110,000 clones, approximately 91% of them seen only once. The sample taken for sequencing was peripheral blood. These receptors all come from a man between 50 and 59 years old with active or convalescent COVID-19.

The chain links TRBV28 to TRBJ1-6; D uncertain. Trimming took 5 bases from V and 14 from J, leaving 10 bases between them. The germline V gene encodes CDR1 MDHEN and CDR2 SYDVKM. The CDR3 runs 11 residues. The CDR3 nucleotides read TGTGCCAGCAGTCCGGGGAGGTCCCTCCACTTT. It yields the protein CASSPGRSLHF. The entire variable domain, with the rest obtained from reference TRBV28 and TRBJ1-6, is as follows: DVKVTQSSRYLVKRTGEKVFLECVQDMDHENMFWYRQDPGLGLRLIYFSYDVKMKEKGDIPEGYSVSREKKERFSLILESASTNQTSMYLCASSPGRSLHFGNGTRLTVT.

This clone was observed a single time. The CDR3 DNA is TGTGCCAGCAGCCCCGGATGGGGCTCCACTAATGAAAAACTGTTTTTT. Translated, it gives CASSPGWGSTNEKLFF. The chain has TRBV5-8 and TRBJ1-4; tentatively, D is TRBD1 (5 bases). The V and J ends lost 4 bases and 2 bases respectively, with 15 bases between them. In germline, CDR1 is SGHTS, CDR2 YDEGEE. There are 16 residues in the CDR3. The whole variable domain, filled in from reference TRBV5-8 and TRBJ1-4, reads EAGVTQSPTHLIKTRGQQATLRCSPISGHTSVYWYQQALGLGLQFLLWYDEGEERNRGNFPPRFSGRQFPNYSSELNVNALELEDSALYLCASSPGWGSTNEKLFFGSGTQLSVL.

This clone occurred a few times. This rearrangement joins TRBV28 to TRBJ1-5; TRBD1 matches 7 bases. Trimming removed 5 bases from V and 2 bases from J; junction bases left unmatched: 3. The germline V gene has CDR1 MDHEN and CDR2 SYDVKM. This CDR3 has 14 amino acids. The CDR3, as DNA: TGTGCCAGCAGTCCAGGGACAGGCAATCAGCCCCAGCATTTT. It codes for CASSPGTGNQPQHF.

V gene TRBV5-1 combines with J gene TRBJ2-3; no clear D gene. The CDR3 spans 13 residues. Trimming stripped 1 base from V and 3 bases from J, with 6 bases between. From germline, CDR1 is SGHRS and CDR2 YFSETQ. The CDR3 DNA follows: TGCGCCAGCAGCTTGTTCTTTACAGATACGCAGTATTTT. This sequence encodes CASSLFFTDTQYF.

The genes are TRBV3-1 (or the pseudogene TRBV3-2) and TRBJ2-7, with a tentative D call TRBD2 (5 bases). CDR1 LGHDT and CDR2 YNNKEL come from the germline V gene (reference sequence). V lost 2 bases, J lost 2 bases, and 13 bases lay in between. The CDR3 has 15 residues. The CDR3 nucleotides read TGTGCCAGCAGCCAAAGCTCGGGGTTTGCCTACGAGCAGTACTTC. As protein: CASSQSSGFAYEQYF.

This sequence joins TRBV28 and TRBJ2-1; 10 bases are shared with TRBD2. The ends lost 7 bases at V and 2 bases at J; junction bases unmatched: 5. CDR1 is MDHEN, CDR2 SYDVKM, per germline. The CDR3 has 15 amino acids. The CDR3 nucleotides are TGTGCCAGCATCTCAGCGGGAGGGCCCTACAATGAGCAGTTCTTC. Its translation: CASISAGGPYNEQFF.

The chain employs TRBV7-8 and TRBJ2-1; TRBD2 matches 13 bases. In germline, CDR1 is SGHVS, CDR2 FQNEAQ. Trimming removed 2 bases from V and 6 bases from J; junction bases left unmatched: 7. The CDR3 is 17 residues long. The chain's CDR3 is CASSLSRGLAGSNEQFF. The CDR3 bases are TGTGCCAGCAGCTTATCCCGGGGACTAGCGGGGAGCAATGAGCAGTTCTTC.

The V gene is TRBV7-2, the J gene TRBJ2-5; D gene uncertain. The CDR3 spans 12 residues. Germline V gene lookup returns CDR1 SGHTA and CDR2 FQGNSA. Trimming pared 5 bases from V and 5 bases from J, leaving 9 bases between. The CDR3 loop reads CASSRSSETQYF. CDR3 sequence (DNA): TGTGCCAGCAGCCGTAGTAGCGAGACCCAGTACTTC.

The chain employs TRBV9 and TRBJ2-7; 10 bases match TRBD1. Germline lookup yields CDR1 SGDLS and CDR2 YYNGEE. The J segment lost 2 bases and the V segment lost 6 bases, leaving 11 bases of the junction unmatched. The CDR3 totals 16 residues. The CDR3 DNA reads TGTGCCAGCAAGGTACATCGGGACAGGGGTCCCTACGAGCAGTACTTC. Its protein product is CASKVHRDRGPYEQYF.

The CDR3 nucleotides read TGCGCCAGCAGCGTGGGAACAGGGTCAAACTATGGCTACACCTTC. This codes for CASSVGTGSNYGYTF. This chain connects TRBV5-1 to TRBJ1-2; D may be TRBD1 (6 bases). Trimming took 4 bases from V and 2 from J, leaving 15 bases between them. This CDR3 region has 15 residues. CDR1 and CDR2 (germline): SGHRS, YFSETQ. The full variable domain, completed using reference TRBV5-1 and TRBJ1-2, is KAGVTQTPRYLIKTRGQQVTLSCSPISGHRSVSWYQQTPGQGLQFLFEYFSETQRNKGNFPGRFSGRQFSNSRSEMNVSTLELGDSALYLCASSVGTGSNYGYTFGSGTRLTVV.

The V and J genes are TRBV7-3 and TRBJ2-3, with D perhaps TRBD2 (7 bases). The V gene lost 2 bases and the J gene lost 0 bases, with 18 bases spanning the gap. Per the germline V gene, CDR1 is SGHTA and CDR2 is FQGTGA. The CDR3 totals 18 residues. The CDR3 DNA is TGTGCCAGCAGCTTATTCTCCCGTGCGGGGGCCAGCACAGATACGCAGTATTTT. Its protein product is CASSLFSRAGASTDTQYF.

The rearrangement links TRBV27 to TRBJ2-3, with 8 bases lining up with TRBD2. The CDR3 is 18 amino acids. CDR1 MNHEY and CDR2 SMNVEV come from the germline V gene (reference sequence). V shed 3 bases and J 1 base; nucleotides not matched to a gene: 12. The CDR3 here is CASSFRLAGADGTDTQYF. The CDR3 DNA follows: TGTGCCAGCAGTTTCAGGCTAGCGGGCGCGGATGGCACAGATACGCAGTATTTT.

This chain joins TRBV12-3 or TRBV12-4 and TRBJ1-1; D gene ambiguous. V shed 5 bases and J shed 5 bases, with 12 bases lying between them. This CDR3 is 13 amino acids long. CDR3 DNA sequence: TGTGCCAGCAGTAGCGGACGGGTGACTGAAGCTTTCTTT. Translated, it gives CASSSGRVTEAFF.

V gene TRBV14 combines with J gene TRBJ2-7; TRBD2 aligns across 13 bases. The V segment lost 1 base and the J segment 2 bases; nucleotides outside the gene matches: 2. The CDR3 contains 16 residues. CDR1 and CDR2 from the germline V gene are SGHDN and FVKESK. CDR3 sequence (DNA): TGTGCCAGCAGCCAAGGACTAGCGGGAGGCCCCTACGAGCAGTACTTC. Protein sequence: CASSQGLAGGPYEQYF.

The chain couples TRBV18 to TRBJ2-2; 8 bases line up with TRBD1. The CDR3 length is 17 residues. Trimming at V came to 4 bases and at J to 1 base, leaving 8 bases not matched to a gene. Germline CDR1 is KGHSH and CDR2 is LQKENI. CDR3 sequence (DNA): TGTGCCAGCTCACTTCGGACAGGGCGAAGGAACACCGGGGAGCTGTTTTTT. It specifies CASSLRTGRRNTGELFF.

This clone was observed a single time. The chain is built from TRBV28 and TRBJ1-2; D gene uncertain. Germline V CDR1 and CDR2: MDHEN, SYDVKM. CDR3 length equals 12 residues. Between the trimmed V and J ends, which lost 6 bases and 4 bases, there was a span of 9 bases. The CDR3 region has the DNA TGTGCCAGCAGCCCTCGGGGCTATGGCTACACCTTC. As protein: CASSPRGYGYTF.

This chain connects TRBV7-9 to TRBJ2-5; D is perhaps TRBD1 (6 bases). This CDR3 region has 16 residues. Trimming removed 4 bases at V and 5 bases at J, with 20 bases between. Per germline, CDR1 SEHNR and CDR2 FQNEAQ (reference sequence). The DNA for the CDR3 is TGTGCCAGCAGCTCGCGACGGGACACGGTTAAGGAGACCCAGTACTTC. Translating it yields CASSSRRDTVKETQYF.

The chain couples TRBV2 to TRBJ2-1; 7 positions match TRBD1. This CDR3 spans 13 amino acids. Losses at the gene ends were 2 bases for V and 9 bases for J; bases not matched to a gene: 4. Germline V gene lookup returns CDR1 SNHLY and CDR2 FYNNEI. The CDR3 loop reads CASSERGQGEQFF. CDR3 bases: TGTGCCAGCAGTGAAAGGGGGCAGGGTGAGCAGTTCTTC.

This chain connects TRBV18 to TRBJ2-7; 9 nucleotides match TRBD2. Germline V gene lookup returns CDR1 KGHSH and CDR2 LQKENI. Trimming at V came to 3 bases and at J to 3 bases, leaving 6 bases not matched to a gene. The CDR3 is 15 amino acids. In DNA, the CDR3 is TGTGCCAGCTCACCCCTTCGGACTAGCGACTACGAGCAGTACTTC. Translation gives CASSPLRTSDYEQYF.

V usage is TRBV30 and J usage is TRBJ2-1; 9 bases align to TRBD2. Germline V gene lookup returns CDR1 GTSNPN and CDR2 SVGIG (reference sequence). The CDR3 runs to 17 residues. Trimming took 2 bases from V and 0 from J; bases not matched to a gene: 8. The CDR3 nucleotides read TGTGCCTGGAGTACAGGACTAGCGCCTAGCTCCTACAATGAGCAGTTCTTC. Translating gives CAWSTGLAPSSYNEQFF.

This clone occurred a few times. The rearrangement links TRBV30 to TRBJ1-5; TRBD1 aligns across 7 bases. Germline CDR1 is GTSNPN and CDR2 is SVGIG (reference sequence). The V and J ends lost 5 bases and 3 bases, in that order; junction bases with no gene match: 7. The CDR3 consists of 14 residues. The CDR3 here is CAWSGTADNQPQHF. The CDR3 coding sequence is TGTGCCTGGTCCGGGACAGCCGACAATCAGCCCCAGCATTTT.

The chain uses TRBV2 and TRBJ2-3; TRBD2 matches 8 bases. After removal of 7 bases from V and 3 bases from J, the junction contained 3 bases not matched to a gene. The length of the CDR3 is 13 residues. The germline V gene encodes CDR1 SNHLY and CDR2 FYNNEI. CDR3: CASKKRETDTQYF. DNA of the CDR3: TGTGCCAGCAAGAAGCGGGAGACAGATACGCAGTATTTT.

The chain combines TRBV15 with TRBJ2-3; 7 nucleotides agree with TRBD2. Germline trimming cut 6 bases from V and 0 bases from J; bases unmatched to any gene: 6. Per germline, CDR1 LNHNV and CDR2 YYDKDF (reference sequence). This CDR3 region has 15 residues. This CDR3 reads CATRSSGASTDTQYF. The DNA for the CDR3 is TGTGCCACCAGGTCTAGCGGAGCTAGCACAGATACGCAGTATTTT.

The chain employs TRBV19 and TRBJ1-5, with 7 bases matching TRBD1. The CDR3 sequence is 14 residues long. Trimming at V came to 9 bases and at J to 5 bases, leaving 10 bases not matched to a gene. Germline V gene sequence: CDR1 LNHDA, CDR2 SQIVND (reference sequence). The chain's CDR3 is CASSGGQAHQPQHF. CDR3 bases: TGTGCCAGCTCAGGGGGGCAGGCACATCAGCCCCAGCATTTT.